Listed here are 12 T cell receptor beta chains from one sample, sequenced in a study of blood T cell repertoires in COVID-19. Here immunoSEQ multiplex PCR was the method, and the copy in TCRdb shows in-frame clones only, minus some. The data contain around 100,000 clones, approximately 92% of them singletons. The specimen sequenced was peripheral blood. These receptors were collected from a woman in her forties or fifties with COVID-19, enrolled during active disease.

This sequence joins TRBV21-1 and TRBJ2-3; TRBD2 is taken as the D call from the table, unchecked against the DNA. TRBV21-1 is recorded as a pseudogene. CDR3 length: 15 residues. Written as DNA, the CDR3 is TGTGCCAGCACCTCCGCCGGGGGGCAGAGAGATACGCAGTATTTT. It is translated as CASTSAGGQRDTQYF.

The rearrangement uses TRBV5-1 and TRBJ2-1; 14 nucleotides agree with TRBD2. V gave up 6 bases and J gave up 9 bases; unmatched junction bases: 11. This CDR3 has 16 amino acids. The germline CDR1 and CDR2 sequences are SGHRS and YFSETQ. CDR3: CASKRTSGGIASEQFF. The CDR3 DNA is TGCGCCAGCAAACGGACTAGCGGGGGGATTGCCAGTGAGCAGTTCTTC.

The V call is TRBV27, the J call TRBJ1-6, with D unclear. Germline values: CDR1 MNHEY, CDR2 SMNVEV (reference sequence). The CDR3 spans 14 residues. V shed 6 bases and J shed 8 bases, with 14 bases lying between them. DNA of the CDR3: TGTGCCAGCAGGAACCTCCGGAGGGATTCACCCCTCCACTTT. Its protein is CASRNLRRDSPLHF.

V usage is TRBV18 and J usage is TRBJ1-6; 7 positions agree with TRBD1. There are 15 residues in the CDR3. Germline CDR1 reads KGHSH; CDR2 reads LQKENI. V lost 1 base, J lost 7 bases, and 4 bases stayed unmatched. The CDR3: CASSPQKGANSPLHF. Here the CDR3 DNA reads TGTGCCAGCTCACCACAAAAGGGGGCAAATTCACCCCTCCACTTT.

The chain carries TRBV27 and TRBJ1-3, with TRBD1 as a possible D gene (5 bases). The CDR3 sequence is 15 residues long. Trimming took 5 bases from V and 4 from J, leaving 15 bases between them. CDR1 and CDR2 from the germline V gene are MNHEY and SMNVEV (reference sequence). The CDR3 reads CASSPRGGSGNTIYF. For the CDR3, the DNA is TGTGCCAGCAGTCCGCGGGGGGGTTCGGGAAACACCATATATTTT.

This sequence joins TRBV11-2 and TRBJ2-7, with D possibly being TRBD2 (5 bases). The length of the CDR3 is 16 residues. The ends were cut back, 3 bases at V and 2 bases at J, with 17 bases in the middle. Germline V CDR1 and CDR2: SGHAT, FQNNGV. CDR3 sequence reads: CASSFLDGNYPYEQYF. CDR3 DNA sequence: TGTGCCAGCAGCTTCCTGGACGGGAATTACCCCTACGAGCAGTACTTC.

The chain is built from TRBV28 and TRBJ1-1; D possibly corresponds to TRBD1 (6 bases). V was shortened by 3 bases and J by 4 bases, with 18 bases between the two germline ends. CDR3 length: 16 residues. Germline values: CDR1 MDHEN, CDR2 SYDVKM. The CDR3 sequence is CASSLGHGGRGTEAFF. The CDR3 DNA reads TGTGCCAGCAGTTTGGGCCATGGGGGCCGGGGCACTGAAGCTTTCTTT.

Written as DNA, the CDR3 is TGTGCCAGCAGTCCGCGGGGGGGCCAGAGTTATGACAAAAACATTCAGTACTTC. Translated, it gives CASSPRGGQSYDKNIQYF. The chain joins TRBV27 to TRBJ2-4; TRBD2 aligns across 9 bases. Germline values: CDR1 MNHEY, CDR2 SMNVEV (reference sequence). This CDR3 is 18 amino acids long. J gave up 3 bases and V 5 bases, and 14 bases lay outside the gene matches.

This clone was detected a few times. The chain employs TRBV4-1 and TRBJ1-1; TRBD1 is a possible D gene (6 bases). V was shortened by 7 bases and J by 10 bases, with 28 bases between the two germline ends. This CDR3 comprises 16 residues. CDR1 is MGHRA and CDR2 is YSYEKL in the germline V gene. The CDR3 DNA follows: TGCGCCAGCACCCTTATGGGAGTGAGGGGGAGTAGGGTAGCTTTCTTT. It is translated as CASTLMGVRGSRVAFF.

The rearrangement joins TRBV2 to TRBJ2-3, with D unresolved. Per the germline V gene, CDR1 is SNHLY and CDR2 is FYNNEI. Trimming removed 11 bases from V and 0 bases from J, with 6 bases in between. The CDR3 runs to 11 residues. CDR3 in amino acids: CASGSTDTQYF. CDR3 in DNA: TGTGCCTCCGGGAGCACAGATACGCAGTATTTT.

The chain is built from TRBV21-1 and TRBJ1-5; TRBD1, as called in the table, went unchecked against the DNA. TRBV21-1 is a pseudogene locus. The CDR3 consists of 16 residues. The CDR3 sequence is CASCEGGQDRNQPQHF. CDR3 coding DNA: TGTGCCAGTTGCGAGGGTGGACAGGATCGCAATCAGCCCCAGCATTTT.

The rearrangement uses TRBV7-2 and TRBJ1-6; D remains ambiguous. The CDR3 has 15 residues. The germline CDR1 and CDR2 sequences are SGHTA and FQGNSA. Trimming pared 3 bases from V and 0 bases from J, leaving 6 bases between. The CDR3 sequence is CASSFLSSYNSPLHF. CDR3 in DNA: TGTGCCAGCAGCTTCCTATCCTCCTATAATTCACCCCTCCACTTT. The full variable domain, with the rest looked up from reference TRBV7-2 and TRBJ1-6, is GAGVSQSPSNKVTEKGKDVELRCDPISGHTALYWYRQSLGQGLEFLIYFQGNSAPDKSGLPSDRFSAERTGGSVSTLTIQRTQQEDSAVYLCASSFLSSYNSPLHFGNGTRLTVT.